The rows below give T cell receptor beta chains drawn from one sample of a study of blood T cell repertoires in COVID-19. Generated by immunoSEQ multiplex PCR, the TCRdb table keeps only in-frame clones and is missing some. The data contain around 260,000 clones, around 90% of them seen just once; the ten biggest clones take up roughly 4%. The sequenced sample was peripheral blood. Receptor source: a man aged 55 to 69 who had recovered from COVID-19. Both conserved end residues are part of each CDR3. A D gene is named only where the DNA matches it firmly. Expanded clones are given a class, and other clones once, few, many or no size at all.

D gene	V gene	clone size	J gene	CDR3 DNA	CDR3 protein
TRBD1	TRBV20-1	.	TRBJ1-1	TGCAGTGCTAGTCGTCTGAAGGGACAGTACACTGAAGCTTTCTTT	CSASRLKGQYTEAFF
.	TRBV7-2	.	TRBJ1-5	TGTGCCAGCAGCTCCCGGTTCGGGGGCAATCAGCCCCAGCATTTT	CASSSRFGGNQPQHF
TRBD1	TRBV7-2	.	TRBJ1-1	TGTGCCAGCAGCCCTTCGACAGGGGGCCGGTCTGGTACTGAAGCTTTCTTT	CASSPSTGGRSGTEAFF
.	TRBV19	.	TRBJ2-1	TGTGCCAGTAGTATAGAGTCAGGGGCGTCCTACAATGAGCAGTTCTTC	CASSIESGASYNEQFF
TRBD1	TRBV24-1	.	TRBJ1-2	TGTGCCACCAGTGAAGTGACAGGGGCTGGCTACACCTTC	CATSEVTGAGYTF
TRBD1	TRBV5-5	.	TRBJ1-2	TGTGCCAGCAGCCCAATTGGGACAGGGAACCATGGCTACACCTTC	CASSPIGTGNHGYTF
TRBD1	TRBV9	.	TRBJ1-1	TGTGCCAGCAGCGTAGCCGACAGGGTGGACACTGAAGCTTTCTTT	CASSVADRVDTEAFF
.	TRBV25-1	.	TRBJ2-7	TGTGCCAGCAGTGATTCGGGGTATAACGAGCAGTACTTC	CASSDSGYNEQYF
.	TRBV18	.	TRBJ1-4	TGTGCCAGCTCACCTAGTCTGGGGGCGGTTAATGAAAAACTGTTTTTT	CASSPSLGAVNEKLFF
TRBD1	TRBV15	.	TRBJ2-2	TGTGCCACCAGCAGAGATACAACAGGGGTGAACACCGGGGAGCTGTTTTTT	CATSRDTTGVNTGELFF
TRBD1	TRBV7-2	.	TRBJ1-5	TGTGCCAGCAGCCTATCGGGACAGGCCGGTCAGCCCCAGCATTTT	CASSLSGQAGQPQHF
.	TRBV5-1	once	TRBJ2-4	TGCGCCAGCAGCGTAGAACCGGGTACCAAAAACATTCAGTACTTC	CASSVEPGTKNIQYF
.	TRBV28	.	TRBJ2-7	TGTGCCAGCAGTTCCTACAGGGACGCCACCTACGAGCAGTACTTC	CASSSYRDATYEQYF
TRBD2	TRBV7-2	once	TRBJ2-5	TGTGCCAGCAGCCTAGCGGGGGGGCCGGGAAAACAAGAGACCCAGTACTTC	CASSLAGGPGKQETQYF
TRBD2	TRBV19	.	TRBJ2-5	TGTGCCAGTACCAGCGGGGGCCAAGAGACCCAGTACTTC	CASTSGGQETQYF
TRBD1	TRBV9	once	TRBJ1-6	TGTGCCAGCAGCGCCGGACAGGGTTTGAATTCACCCCTCCACTTT	CASSAGQGLNSPLHF
.	TRBV27	.	TRBJ1-5	TGTGCCAGCAGTTTGTTAGGTGAGGGTCATAGCAATCAGCCCCAGCATTTT	CASSLLGEGHSNQPQHF
.	TRBV12-3/TRBV12-4	.	TRBJ2-7	TGTGCCAGCAGTTTAGGTGCCAGCTACGAGCAGTACTTC	CASSLGASYEQYF
.	TRBV7-3	.	TRBJ2-5	TGTGCCAGCAGCTTAGAGGTTCAAGAGACCCAGTACTTC	CASSLEVQETQYF
TRBD2	TRBV3-1/TRBV3-2	.	TRBJ2-5	TGTGCCAGCAGCTCCCGGGGGGGTTTCCAAGAGACCCAGTACTTC	CASSSRGGFQETQYF
TRBD1	TRBV5-5	once	TRBJ2-7	TGTGCCAGCAGCTTGGGGGTGGGACAGCCCTACGAGCAGTACTTC	CASSLGVGQPYEQYF
TRBD2	TRBV5-1	.	TRBJ2-7	TGCGCCAGCAGCTCTACCGGGACTAACTCCTACGAGCAGTACTTC	CASSSTGTNSYEQYF
TRBD1	TRBV6-5	.	TRBJ1-6	TGTGCCAGCCTCCCCGTCGGACAGGGGAATTCACCCCTCCACTTT	CASLPVGQGNSPLHF
.	TRBV20-1	once	TRBJ2-3	TGCAGTGCTAGTATGGTAGCGGGCACAGATACGCAGTATTTT	CSASMVAGTDTQYF
.	TRBV21-1	.	TRBJ1-2	TGTGCCAGCAGCAAACAGCCCCCAGAAGTCAGGGACTATGGCTACACCTTC	CASSKQPPEVRDYGYTF
TRBD1	TRBV3-1/TRBV3-2	.	TRBJ1-1	TGTGCCAGCAGCCAACGCGGCGCAGGGGGCACTGAAGCTTTCTTT	CASSQRGAGGTEAFF
.	TRBV19	.	TRBJ1-3	TGTGCCAGTATGCCGGGATATGAAGGAAACACCATATATTTT	CASMPGYEGNTIYF
.	TRBV7-2	.	TRBJ1-2	TGTGCCAGCAGCCCAGCGGACAGAGCCTACACCTTC	CASSPADRAYTF
TRBD1	TRBV5-4	.	TRBJ1-2	TGTGCCAGCAGCGTGACAGGGGTGCAAGGCTACACCTTC	CASSVTGVQGYTF
.	TRBV27	.	TRBJ2-1	TGTGCCAGCATTCCAGTGGGGACAGTCCCCGGGAGTGAGCAGTTCTTC	CASIPVGTVPGSEQFF
.	TRBV21-1	.	TRBJ1-1	TGTGCCAGCAGCAAGAACAGGGCCCTCCTTAAGAACACTGAAGCTTTCTTT	CASSKNRALLKNTEAFF
.	TRBV7-2	.	TRBJ1-5	TGTGCCAGCAGCCTAAGAGGCCAGCCCCAGCATTTT	CASSLRGQPQHF
TRBD1	TRBV7-6	.	TRBJ1-3	TGTGCCAGCAGCTTAGGTTCGACAGGGGTCACCGTTGGAAACACCATATATTTT	CASSLGSTGVTVGNTIYF
.	TRBV5-1	.	TRBJ1-2	TGCGCCAGCAGCGAGGGAGGCTATGGCTACACCTTC	CASSEGGYGYTF
TRBD2	TRBV10-2	few	TRBJ2-5	TGCGCCAGCAGTGAGACTAGCGGGGGTGGGGAGACCCAGTACTTC	CASSETSGGGETQYF
TRBD1	TRBV5-1	many	TRBJ2-2	TGCGCCAGCAGCCCCGGACAGGGACGATCCGGGGAGCTGTTTTTT	CASSPGQGRSGELFF
.	TRBV5-1	.	TRBJ2-3	TGCGCCAGCAGCTTGGACAGCACACGCACAGATACGCAGTATTTT	CASSLDSTRTDTQYF
TRBD1	TRBV28	.	TRBJ2-4	TGTGCCAGCAGACACCCCGGGACAGGGATTCAGTACTTC	CASRHPGTGIQYF
.	TRBV3-1/TRBV3-2	few	TRBJ1-3	TGTGCCAGCAGCCAGTCACCGGGAAGGCGGAACACCATATATTTT	CASSQSPGRRNTIYF
.	TRBV9	.	TRBJ2-1	TGTGCCAGCAGCGTAAGACAGGCCCACTACAATGAGCAGTTCTTC	CASSVRQAHYNEQFF
.	TRBV21-1	few	TRBJ1-5	TGTGCCAGCACCGAGGAGGGGACTAGCAATCAGCCCCAGCATTTT	CASTEEGTSNQPQHF
.	TRBV7-2	.	TRBJ1-1	TGTGCCAGCAGCCACGGGAGGACAGCTAGCAACACTGAAGCTTTCTTT	CASSHGRTASNTEAFF
.	TRBV6-4	.	TRBJ2-2	TGTGCCAGCAGTATGCTGGGAGATACCGGGGAGCTGTTTTTT	CASSMLGDTGELFF